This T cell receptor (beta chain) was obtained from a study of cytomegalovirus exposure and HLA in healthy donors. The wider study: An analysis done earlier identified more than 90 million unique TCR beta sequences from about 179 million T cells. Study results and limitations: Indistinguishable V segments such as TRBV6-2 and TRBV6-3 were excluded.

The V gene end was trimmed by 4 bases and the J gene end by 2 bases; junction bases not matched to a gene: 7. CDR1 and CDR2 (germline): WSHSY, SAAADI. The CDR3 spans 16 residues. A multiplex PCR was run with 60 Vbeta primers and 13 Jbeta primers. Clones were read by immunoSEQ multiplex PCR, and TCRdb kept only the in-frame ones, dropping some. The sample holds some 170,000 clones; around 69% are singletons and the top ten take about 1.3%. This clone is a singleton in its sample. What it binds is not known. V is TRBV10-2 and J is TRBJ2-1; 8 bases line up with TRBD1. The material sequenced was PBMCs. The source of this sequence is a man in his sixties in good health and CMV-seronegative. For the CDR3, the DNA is TGCGCCAGCAGTGCGGTAGGGACAGGTGCCTACAATGAGCAGTTCTTC. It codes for CASSAVGTGAYNEQFF.